This T cell receptor (beta chain) was captured by sequencing in a study of blood T cell repertoires in COVID-19. Study background: Acute and convalescent COVID-19 samples came from the United States, Italy and Spain. PBMCs, B-cell-depleted T cells, or T cells provided the cDNA or gDNA that made up the material.

In this sample, this clone turned up once. Clones were sequenced by immunoSEQ multiplex PCR, and TCRdb holds only the in-frame ones, with some missing. Of roughly 250,000 clones listed, about 86% are singletons. V lost 5 bases, J lost 2 bases, and 5 bases stayed unmatched. The CDR3 length is 15 residues. Germline CDR1 reads SGHVS; CDR2 reads FNYEAQ. The J gene is TRBJ1-5, the V gene TRBV7-6; TRBD1 aligns across 8 bases. This clonotype was obtained from a woman in her fifties or sixties with active or convalescent COVID-19. The sequencing sample was made of peripheral blood. DNA of the CDR3: TGTGCCAGCAGCCCCTTGACAGGGGGCAATCAGCCCCAGCATTTT. It codes for CASSPLTGGNQPQHF. Full variable domain (outside the CDR3, taken from reference TRBV7-6 and TRBJ1-5): GAGVSQSPRYKVTKRGQDVALRCDPISGHVSLYWYRQALGQGPEFLTYFNYEAQQDKSGLPNDRFSAERPEGSISTLTIQRTEQRDSAMYRCASSPLTGGNQPQHFGDGTRLSIL.